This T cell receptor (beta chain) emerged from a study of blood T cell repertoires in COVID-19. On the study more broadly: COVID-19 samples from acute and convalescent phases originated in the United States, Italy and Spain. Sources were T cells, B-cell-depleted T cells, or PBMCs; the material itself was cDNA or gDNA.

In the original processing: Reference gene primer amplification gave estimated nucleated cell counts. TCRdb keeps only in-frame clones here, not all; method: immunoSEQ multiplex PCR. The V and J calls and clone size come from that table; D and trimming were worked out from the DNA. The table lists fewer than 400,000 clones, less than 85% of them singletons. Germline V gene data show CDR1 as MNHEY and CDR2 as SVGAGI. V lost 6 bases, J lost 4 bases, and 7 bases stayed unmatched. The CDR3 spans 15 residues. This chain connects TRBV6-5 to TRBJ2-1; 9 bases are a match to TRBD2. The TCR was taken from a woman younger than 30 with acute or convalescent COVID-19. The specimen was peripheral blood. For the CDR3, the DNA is TGTGCCAGCAGAACCACTAGCGGGTTATACAATGAGCAGTTCTTC. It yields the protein CASRTTSGLYNEQFF.